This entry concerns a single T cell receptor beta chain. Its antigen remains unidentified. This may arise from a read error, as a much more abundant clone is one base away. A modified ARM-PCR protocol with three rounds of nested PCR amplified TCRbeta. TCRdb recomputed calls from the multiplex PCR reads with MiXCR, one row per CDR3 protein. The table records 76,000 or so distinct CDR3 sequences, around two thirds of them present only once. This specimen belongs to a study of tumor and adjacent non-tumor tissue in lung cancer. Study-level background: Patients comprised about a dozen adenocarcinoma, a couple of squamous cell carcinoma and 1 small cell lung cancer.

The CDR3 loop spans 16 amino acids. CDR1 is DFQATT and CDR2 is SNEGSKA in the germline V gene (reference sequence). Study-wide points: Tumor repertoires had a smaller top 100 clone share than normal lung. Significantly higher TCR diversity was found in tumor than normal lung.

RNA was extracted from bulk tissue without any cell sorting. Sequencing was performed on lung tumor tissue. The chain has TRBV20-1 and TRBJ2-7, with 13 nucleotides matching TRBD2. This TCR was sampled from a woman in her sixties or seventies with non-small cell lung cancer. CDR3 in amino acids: CSARDEGLAGKYERYF. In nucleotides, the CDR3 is TGCAGTGCTAGAGATGAGGGACTAGCGGGAAAATACGAGCGGTACTTC.